This T cell receptor (beta chain) was identified during a study of Graves' ophthalmopathy and Graves' hyperthyroidism. Notes on the study in general: A majority of expanded thyroid clonotypes exceeding 0.001 frequency were likewise present in blood.

This clonotype occurred many times. What it binds is unknown. Scientists amplified the TCR beta CDR3 regions from RNA transcripts. First-round RT-PCR used HTBI primers; second-round multiplex PCR followed. TCRdb analysed the multiplex PCR reads with MiXCR anew, one entry per CDR3 protein. The data contain about 340,000 distinct CDR3 sequences, roughly 17% of them singletons. The V end lost 5 bases, the J end lost 5 bases, and 18 bases lay between the germline ends. CDR3 length: 15 amino acids. Looked up from germline, CDR1 is MNHNS and CDR2 is SASEGT. The sample comprised peripheral blood. This chain uses TRBV6-1 with TRBJ1-1, with a weak D call TRBD1 (6 bases). The clonotype was recovered from an adult man with Graves' ophthalmopathy. Here the CDR3 DNA reads TGTGCCAGCAGTCAAGGCGGGGGCGCATGGACTGAAGCTTTCTTT. It codes for CASSQGGGAWTEAFF.